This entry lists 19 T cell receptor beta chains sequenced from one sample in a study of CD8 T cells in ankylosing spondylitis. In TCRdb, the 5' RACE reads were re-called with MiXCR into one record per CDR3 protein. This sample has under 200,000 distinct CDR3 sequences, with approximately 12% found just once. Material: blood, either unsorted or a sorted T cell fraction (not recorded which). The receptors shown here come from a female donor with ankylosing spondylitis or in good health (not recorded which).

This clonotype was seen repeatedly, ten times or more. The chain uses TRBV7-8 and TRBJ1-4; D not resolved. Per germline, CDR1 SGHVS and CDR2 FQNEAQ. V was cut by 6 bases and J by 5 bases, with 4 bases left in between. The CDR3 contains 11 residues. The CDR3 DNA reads TGTGCCAGCAGTCAAAATGAAAAACTGTTTTTT. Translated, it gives CASSQNEKLFF.

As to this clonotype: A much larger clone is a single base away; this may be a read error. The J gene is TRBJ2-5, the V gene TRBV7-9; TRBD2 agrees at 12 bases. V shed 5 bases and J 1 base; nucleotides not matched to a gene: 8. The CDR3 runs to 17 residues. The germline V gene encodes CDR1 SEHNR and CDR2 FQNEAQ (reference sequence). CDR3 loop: CASSLTSGSWAQETQYF. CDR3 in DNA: TGTGCCAGCAGCCTGACTAGCGGGAGTTGGGCCCAAGAGACCCAGTACTTC.

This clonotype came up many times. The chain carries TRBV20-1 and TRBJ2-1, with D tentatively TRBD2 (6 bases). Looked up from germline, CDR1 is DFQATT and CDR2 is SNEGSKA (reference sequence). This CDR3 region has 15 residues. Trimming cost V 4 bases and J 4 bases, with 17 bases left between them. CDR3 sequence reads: CSATIRLDGYNEQFF. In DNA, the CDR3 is TGCAGTGCTACAATTAGACTAGACGGGTACAATGAGCAGTTCTTC.

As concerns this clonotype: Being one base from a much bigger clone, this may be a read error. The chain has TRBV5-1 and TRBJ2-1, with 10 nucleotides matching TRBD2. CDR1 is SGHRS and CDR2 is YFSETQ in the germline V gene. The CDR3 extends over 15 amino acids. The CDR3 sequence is CASSPSGRVNNEQLF. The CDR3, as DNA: TGCGCCAGCAGCCCAAGCGGGAGGGTAAACAATGAGCAGTTGTTC.

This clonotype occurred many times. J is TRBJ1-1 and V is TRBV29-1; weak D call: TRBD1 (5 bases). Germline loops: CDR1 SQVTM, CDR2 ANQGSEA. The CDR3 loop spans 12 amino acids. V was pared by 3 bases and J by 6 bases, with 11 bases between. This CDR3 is CSVDSTDSEAFF. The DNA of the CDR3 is TGCAGCGTTGATTCGACAGACTCTGAAGCTTTCTTT.

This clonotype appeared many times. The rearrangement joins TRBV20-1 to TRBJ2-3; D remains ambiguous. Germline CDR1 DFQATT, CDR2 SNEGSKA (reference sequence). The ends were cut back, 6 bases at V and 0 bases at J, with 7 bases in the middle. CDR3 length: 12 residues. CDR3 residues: CSATPSTDTQYF. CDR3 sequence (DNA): TGCAGTGCGACGCCCAGCACAGATACGCAGTATTTT.

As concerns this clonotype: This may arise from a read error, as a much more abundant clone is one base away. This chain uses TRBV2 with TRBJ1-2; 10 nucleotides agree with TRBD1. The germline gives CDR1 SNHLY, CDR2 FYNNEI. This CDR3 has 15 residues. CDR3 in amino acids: CTSSGGTGEKDGYTF. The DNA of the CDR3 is TGTACCAGCAGTGGAGGGACAGGGGAGAAGGATGGCTACACCTTC.

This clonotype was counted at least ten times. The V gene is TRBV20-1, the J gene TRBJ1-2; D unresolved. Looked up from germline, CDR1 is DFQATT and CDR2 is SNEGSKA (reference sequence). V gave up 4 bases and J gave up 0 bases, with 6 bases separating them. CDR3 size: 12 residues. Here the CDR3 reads CSAIRPNYGYTF. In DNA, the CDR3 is TGCAGTGCTATTAGACCTAACTATGGCTACACCTTC.

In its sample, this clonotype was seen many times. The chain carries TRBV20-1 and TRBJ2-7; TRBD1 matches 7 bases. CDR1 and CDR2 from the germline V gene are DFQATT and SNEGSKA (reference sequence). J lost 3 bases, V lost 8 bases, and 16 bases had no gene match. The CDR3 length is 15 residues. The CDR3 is CSPKIAPGQFYEQYF. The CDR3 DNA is TGCAGTCCAAAAATCGCCCCGGGACAGTTCTACGAGCAGTACTTC.

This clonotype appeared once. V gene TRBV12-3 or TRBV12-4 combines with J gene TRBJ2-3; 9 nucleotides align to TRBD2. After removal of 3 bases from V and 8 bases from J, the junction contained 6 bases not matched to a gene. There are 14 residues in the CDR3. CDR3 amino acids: CASSFLAGEGTQYF. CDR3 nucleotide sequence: TGTGCCAGCAGTTTTTTAGCGGGAGAGGGTACGCAGTATTTT.

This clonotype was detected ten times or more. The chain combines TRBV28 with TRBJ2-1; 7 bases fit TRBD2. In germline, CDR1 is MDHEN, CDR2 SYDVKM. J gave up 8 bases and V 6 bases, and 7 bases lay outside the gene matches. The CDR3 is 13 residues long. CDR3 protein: CASSEPGRDEQFF. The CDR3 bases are TGTGCCAGCAGCGAACCGGGGAGGGATGAGCAGTTCTTC.

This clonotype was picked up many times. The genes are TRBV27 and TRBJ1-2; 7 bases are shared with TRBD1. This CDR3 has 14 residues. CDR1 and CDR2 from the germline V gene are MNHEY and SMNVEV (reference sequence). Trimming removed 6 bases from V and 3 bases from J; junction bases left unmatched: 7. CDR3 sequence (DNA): TGTGCCAGCAGAAAGACAGGGTCCCACTATGGCTACACCTTC. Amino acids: CASRKTGSHYGYTF.

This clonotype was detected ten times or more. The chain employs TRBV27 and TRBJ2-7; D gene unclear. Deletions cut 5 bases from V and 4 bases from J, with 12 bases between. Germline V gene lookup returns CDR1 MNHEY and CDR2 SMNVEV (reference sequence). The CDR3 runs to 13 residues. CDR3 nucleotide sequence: TGTGCCAGCAGTCCTCAGAGCATATACGAGCAGTACTTC. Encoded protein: CASSPQSIYEQYF.

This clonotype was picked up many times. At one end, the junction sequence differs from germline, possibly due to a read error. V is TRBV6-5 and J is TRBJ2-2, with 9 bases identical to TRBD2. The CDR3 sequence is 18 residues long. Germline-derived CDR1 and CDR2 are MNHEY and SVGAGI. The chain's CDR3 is CASSHSLRLAVNTGELFF. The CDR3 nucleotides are TGTGCCAGCAGTCACTCGTTAAGACTAGCGGTTAACACCGGGGAGCTGTTTTTT.

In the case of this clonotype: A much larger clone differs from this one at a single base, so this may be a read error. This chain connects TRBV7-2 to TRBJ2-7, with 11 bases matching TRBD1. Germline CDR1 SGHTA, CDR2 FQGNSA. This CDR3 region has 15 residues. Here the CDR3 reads CASSIGTGGSSEQYF. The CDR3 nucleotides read TGTGCCAGCAGCATCGGGACAGGGGGATCCTCCGAGCAGTACTTC. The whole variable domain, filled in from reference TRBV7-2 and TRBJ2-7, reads GAGVSQSPSNKVTEKGKDVELRCDPISGHTALYWYRQSLGQGLEFLIYFQGNSAPDKSGLPSDRFSAERTGGSVSTLTIQRTQQEDSAVYLCASSIGTGGSSEQYFGPGTRLTVT.

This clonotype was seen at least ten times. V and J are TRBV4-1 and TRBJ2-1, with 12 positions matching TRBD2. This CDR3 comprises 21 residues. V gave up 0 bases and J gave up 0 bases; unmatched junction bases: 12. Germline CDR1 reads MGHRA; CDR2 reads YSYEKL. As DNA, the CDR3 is TGCGCCAGCAGCCAAGATCAAGGGACTAGCGGGTACATGAGCTCCTACAATGAGCAGTTCTTC. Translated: CASSQDQGTSGYMSSYNEQFF.

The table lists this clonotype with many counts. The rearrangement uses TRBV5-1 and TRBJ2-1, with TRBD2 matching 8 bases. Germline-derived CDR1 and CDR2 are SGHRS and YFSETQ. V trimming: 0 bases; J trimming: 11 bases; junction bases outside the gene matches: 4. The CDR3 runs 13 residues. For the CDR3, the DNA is TGCGCCAGCAGCTTGGGGCTAGCGGGTAAGCAGTTCTTC. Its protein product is CASSLGLAGKQFF.

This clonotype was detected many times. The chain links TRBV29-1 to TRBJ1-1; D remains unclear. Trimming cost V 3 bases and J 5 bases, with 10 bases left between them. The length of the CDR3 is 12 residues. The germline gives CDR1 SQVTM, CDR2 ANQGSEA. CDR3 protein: CSVDLSSTEAFF. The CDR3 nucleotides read TGCAGCGTTGATCTCTCCTCTACTGAAGCTTTCTTT.

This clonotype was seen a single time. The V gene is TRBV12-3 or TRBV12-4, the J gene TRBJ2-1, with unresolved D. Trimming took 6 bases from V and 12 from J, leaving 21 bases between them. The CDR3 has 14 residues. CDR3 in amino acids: CASSRGPAWHGQFF. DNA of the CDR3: TGTGCCAGCAGCCGAGGACCCGCGTGGCATGGGCAGTTCTTC.